The clone carrying this TCR beta chain appeared many times. The antigen is unknown. The CDR3 sequence is 15 residues long. Individual cDNA molecules received unique molecular identifiers. Each CDR3 protein gets one entry after TCRdb re-called the 5' RACE reads with MiXCR. The repertoire holds some 60,000 distinct CDR3 sequences, about 9.9% seen once, with about 1.2% in the top ten. The data derive from a study of early T cells in non-severe SARS-CoV-2 infection. Study-wide results and limits: Using VDJdb, the matching emphasized anti-spike CD8 responses while missing private and CD4 specificities.

The sample comprised whole blood. The chain couples TRBV21-1 to TRBJ2-5; the D call of TRBD2 is as the table states it, not checked on the DNA. TRBV21-1 is termed a pseudogene. This clonotype was obtained from an adult who was a healthcare worker with PCR-confirmed SARS-CoV-2 infection or an uninfected control (not recorded which). The CDR3 protein is CASSKERTDQETQYF. In nucleotides, the CDR3 is TGTGCCAGCAGCAAAGAGCGGACGGACCAAGAGACCCAGTACTTC.